This T cell receptor beta chain emerged from a study of radiotherapy plus CTLA-4 blockade in lung cancer. Here immunoSEQ multiplex PCR was the method, and the copy in TCRdb shows in-frame clones only, minus some. The sample has tens of thousands of clones, less than 85% seen once. This CDR3 contains 16 residues. V trimming: 0 bases; J trimming: 4 bases; junction bases outside the gene matches: 8. The germline CDR1 and CDR2 sequences are SGDLS and YYNGEE. The sequencing here drew on peripheral blood, taken from a patient treated with radiotherapy plus ipilimumab. The receptor was derived from a human donor with non-small cell lung cancer whose response to radiotherapy plus ipilimumab could not be evaluated. Some clones in this sample may be carry-over from other donors' samples. V is TRBV9 and J is TRBJ1-2; 8 bases line up with TRBD1. This CDR3 reads CASSVGGQEMGYGYTF. CDR3 sequence (DNA): TGTGCCAGCAGCGTAGGGGGACAGGAGATGGGCTATGGCTACACCTTC.